Listed here are 27 T cell receptor beta chains from one sample, sequenced in a study of regulatory and conventional T cells in RAG deficiency. Repertoires were generated with immunoSEQ multiplex PCR, while TCRdb's copy carries only in-frame clones and drops some. The data contain 30,000 to 40,000 clones, 75% to 90% of them singletons. The sample was also linked to a second study, of regulatory T cells. That investigation notes: The primer mix had 52 TRBV and 13 TRBJ primers.

Sequencing used CD8+ T cells sorted from blood. The source is a human donor in good health.

The chain employs TRBV6-5 and TRBJ1-5, with D hard to call. Between the trimmed V and J ends, which lost 6 bases and 2 bases, there was a span of 11 bases. Germline V gene sequence: CDR1 MNHEY, CDR2 SVGAGI. CDR3 size: 14 residues. CDR3 coding DNA: TGTGCCAGCAGGGCCAGGTGGGGCAATCAGCCCCAGCATTTT. Translated: CASRARWGNQPQHF.

V is TRBV2 and J is TRBJ1-1; D gene unclear. The germline V gene encodes CDR1 SNHLY and CDR2 FYNNEI. The CDR3 covers 11 residues. Trimming stripped 3 bases from V and 6 bases from J, with 5 bases between. The CDR3 reads CASSESPEAFF. Here the CDR3 DNA reads TGTGCCAGCAGTGAGTCCCCTGAAGCTTTCTTT.

The chain uses TRBV6-5 and TRBJ1-2; D is possibly TRBD1 (6 bases). This CDR3 has 15 amino acids. Deletions cut 4 bases from V and 4 bases from J, with 16 bases between. CDR1 and CDR2 from the germline V gene are MNHEY and SVGAGI. The CDR3 loop is CASSFPTGESYGYTF. CDR3 nucleotide sequence: TGTGCCAGCAGTTTCCCGACAGGCGAATCCTATGGCTACACCTTC.

The chain carries TRBV19 and TRBJ2-7, with D possibly TRBD2 on 5 matching bases. Germline V CDR1 and CDR2: LNHDA, SQIVND (reference sequence). This CDR3 has 15 amino acids. Trimming stripped 3 bases from V and 0 bases from J, with 12 bases between. CDR3 region: CASSMLPGVSYEQYF. The CDR3 DNA sequence: TGTGCCAGTAGTATGCTGCCCGGGGTCTCCTACGAGCAGTACTTC.

The rearrangement uses TRBV18 and TRBJ2-1; the match to TRBD2 covers 13 bases. The ends lost 1 base at V and 0 bases at J; junction bases unmatched: 9. Germline CDR1 reads KGHSH; CDR2 reads LQKENI. This CDR3 contains 20 residues. The CDR3 is CASSPRGTSGAVSSYNEQFF. CDR3 coding DNA: TGTGCCAGCTCACCACGGGGGACTAGCGGGGCCGTGAGCTCCTACAATGAGCAGTTCTTC.

V and J are TRBV2 and TRBJ1-4; 8 bases fit TRBD1. Germline loops: CDR1 SNHLY, CDR2 FYNNEI. This CDR3 has 15 residues. J gave up 7 bases and V 0 bases, and 4 bases lay outside the gene matches. The CDR3 region has the DNA TGTGCCAGCAGTGAAGCGCGCACAGGGGGTGAAAAACTGTTTTTT. Translation: CASSEARTGGEKLFF.

This chain joins TRBV4-1 and TRBJ1-5; D is possibly TRBD1 (6 bases). The length of the CDR3 is 22 residues. Germline assignment: CDR1 MGHRA and CDR2 YSYEKL. V lost 1 base, J lost 1 base, and 29 bases lay in between. Here the CDR3 DNA reads TGCGCCAGCAGCCAAGGAGAGTGGTGGAGGGGACACAGTCAAAAAAGCAATCAGCCCCAGCATTTT. Its translation: CASSQGEWWRGHSQKSNQPQHF.

For the CDR3, the DNA is TGTGCCAGCAGCTGGGGGACTAGTTTTACGCAGTATTTT. Translating gives CASSWGTSFTQYF. This chain links TRBV11-2 with TRBJ2-3; 8 nucleotides agree with TRBD2. This CDR3 contains 13 residues. Germline lookup yields CDR1 SGHAT and CDR2 FQNNGV. The junction had 5 bases not matched to a gene; V was cut back by 4 bases and J by 8 bases.

This clone was seen just once. CDR3 residues: CASSVEWGADQPQHF. CDR3 DNA sequence: TGTGCCAGCAGCGTAGAGTGGGGAGCCGATCAGCCCCAGCATTTT. This sequence joins TRBV9 and TRBJ1-5; D gene uncertain. This CDR3 comprises 15 residues. Germline values: CDR1 SGDLS, CDR2 YYNGEE. V lost 0 bases and J lost 5, with 12 bases in between.

This clone was seen a few times. This chain links TRBV19 with TRBJ1-5; TRBD1 is a possible D gene (5 bases). CDR1 is LNHDA, CDR2 SQIVND, per germline (reference sequence). The CDR3 totals 12 residues. The CDR3 protein is CGTSTGTQPQHF. DNA for the CDR3: TGTGGCACCTCGACGGGGACTCAGCCCCAGCATTTT.

There are a few counts of this clone. This chain joins TRBV5-4 and TRBJ2-3; D remains unclear. Germline CDR1 is SGHNT and CDR2 is YYREEE (reference sequence). V was shortened by 0 bases and J by 0 bases, with 8 bases between the two germline ends. The CDR3 runs to 15 residues. CDR3 residues: CASSLGETSTDTQYF. DNA for the CDR3: TGTGCCAGCAGCTTGGGGGAAACTAGCACAGATACGCAGTATTTT.

This chain uses TRBV30 with TRBJ1-5; D gene uncertain. V lost 2 bases and J lost 6, with 14 bases in between. Germline V lookup: CDR1 GTSNPN, CDR2 SVGIG (reference sequence). The CDR3 has 14 amino acids. The CDR3 bases are TGTGCCTGGAGTATGGGGAGGGTGGGTCAGCCCCAGCATTTT. Translated, it gives CAWSMGRVGQPQHF.

As for this clone: One end of the junction is discordant with germline, which a read error may explain. V usage is TRBV4-1 and J usage is TRBJ2-3; tentative D call: TRBD2 (7 bases). Germline loops: CDR1 MGHRA, CDR2 YSYEKL. The CDR3 runs 18 residues. The CDR3 here is CASSQEGREGGGTHTQYF. DNA for the CDR3: TGCGCCAGCAGCCAAGAAGGAAGGGAAGGGGGGGGCACACATACGCAGTATTTT.

The chain employs TRBV18 and TRBJ2-2, with 10 bases fitting TRBD1. The germline V gene encodes CDR1 KGHSH and CDR2 LQKENI. This CDR3 has 15 amino acids. Trimming cost V 3 bases and J 6 bases; bases outside gene matches: 4. Written as DNA, the CDR3 is TGTGCCAGCTCACCGTGGACAGGGGGTTCCGGGGAGCTGTTTTTT. Its translation: CASSPWTGGSGELFF.

CDR3 sequence reads: CASSESADAGNEQFF. DNA for the CDR3: TGCGCCAGCAGTGAGTCAGCAGACGCTGGCAATGAGCAGTTCTTC. The genes are TRBV10-1 and TRBJ2-1; no reliable D call. This CDR3 spans 15 amino acids. The V gene's germline CDR1 is WNHNN and CDR2 SYGVQD (reference sequence). Trimming took 0 bases from V and 6 from J, leaving 12 bases between them.

A single count supports this clone. This chain uses TRBV1 with TRBJ2-1; TRBD2 is the table's D call, not checked against the DNA. TRBV1 is classified as a pseudogene. The CDR3 runs 18 residues. CDR3 nucleotide sequence: TGCACCAGCAGCCCTCTAGCGGGACAGAAGTACTCCTACAATGAGCAGTTCTTC. The encoded protein is CTSSPLAGQKYSYNEQFF.

This rearrangement joins TRBV6-6 to TRBJ1-2, with a weak D call TRBD1 (5 bases). The CDR3 sequence is 14 residues long. Germline lookup yields CDR1 MNHNY and CDR2 SVGAGI (reference sequence). The V gene lost 3 bases and the J gene lost 5 bases, with 13 bases spanning the gap. In DNA form, the CDR3 reads TGTGCCAGCAGTTATCAAAGGGGTGGATATGGCTACACCTTC. It yields the protein CASSYQRGGYGYTF.

Notes on this clone: Other DNA sequences of this sample code for an identical CDR3. V gene TRBV5-4 combines with J gene TRBJ2-1, with TRBD2 matching over 7 bases. V was clipped by 0 bases and J by 0 bases; unmatched bases: 0. Germline assignment: CDR1 SGHNT and CDR2 YYREEE (reference sequence). The CDR3 consists of 15 residues. The CDR3 reads CASSLGGSSYNEQFF. CDR3 DNA: TGTGCCAGCAGCTTGGGCGGGAGCTCCTACAATGAGCAGTTCTTC.

This sequence joins TRBV19 and TRBJ1-5; TRBD1 matches 7 bases. The trim removed 3 bases at V and 6 bases at J, leaving 8 bases unmatched. The CDR3 totals 15 residues. Germline V gene data show CDR1 as LNHDA and CDR2 as SQIVND (reference sequence). The CDR3 is CASSITGAWGQPQHF. The CDR3 DNA follows: TGTGCCAGTAGTATTACAGGGGCATGGGGTCAGCCCCAGCATTTT.

The chain uses TRBV4-1 and TRBJ1-6; D may be TRBD1 (6 bases). Trimming pared 0 bases from V and 9 bases from J, leaving 12 bases between. The length of the CDR3 is 15 residues. The germline gives CDR1 MGHRA, CDR2 YSYEKL. CDR3 DNA sequence: TGCGCCAGCAGCCAAGAGGGGGGGCGCGGTTCACCCCTCCACTTT. As protein: CASSQEGGRGSPLHF.

The chain has TRBV6-1 and TRBJ2-3; TRBD1 matches at 9 bases. V trimming: 5 bases; J trimming: 8 bases; junction bases outside the gene matches: 5. The germline gives CDR1 MNHNS, CDR2 SASEGT. This CDR3 has 13 amino acids. As DNA, the CDR3 is TGTGCCAGCAGTATGGGGACAGGGAGTACGCAGTATTTT. Residues: CASSMGTGSTQYF.

V and J are TRBV6-1 and TRBJ1-5, with D possibly being TRBD1 (5 bases). Trimming cost V 2 bases and J 3 bases, with 17 bases left between them. Germline V CDR1 and CDR2: MNHNS, SASEGT. The CDR3 loop spans 17 amino acids. CDR3 sequence reads: CASSEFPLPGDNQPQHF. The CDR3 nucleotides read TGTGCCAGCAGTGAATTCCCTCTTCCGGGGGACAATCAGCCCCAGCATTTT.

V is TRBV28 and J is TRBJ2-7; D unclear. Looked up from germline, CDR1 is MDHEN and CDR2 is SYDVKM. Trimming stripped 7 bases from V and 1 base from J, with 20 bases between. This CDR3 is 16 amino acids long. The CDR3 spells CASTLRVAIGSYEQYF. CDR3 in DNA: TGTGCCAGCACCCTTCGCGTGGCGATTGGGTCCTACGAGCAGTACTTC.

The chain is built from TRBV27 and TRBJ2-7; no definite D call. V lost 2 bases, J lost 2 bases, and 7 bases lay in between. This CDR3 spans 13 amino acids. CDR1 and CDR2 (germline): MNHEY, SMNVEV (reference sequence). The CDR3 sequence: CASSLDRTYEQYF. Here the CDR3 DNA reads TGTGCCAGCAGTTTAGACCGAACCTACGAGCAGTACTTC.

The chain is built from TRBV7-2 and TRBJ1-6; 8 nucleotides agree with TRBD1. This CDR3 contains 19 residues. The trim removed 1 base at V and 1 base at J, leaving 9 bases unmatched. Germline values: CDR1 SGHTA, CDR2 FQGNSA. The CDR3 here is CASSLGSRGLSSYNSPLHF. The CDR3 DNA follows: TGTGCCAGCAGCTTAGGATCCAGGGGGCTTAGTTCCTATAATTCACCCCTCCACTTT.

This clone has more than one count but fewer than ten. CDR3 in amino acids: CASSPQSRREQYF. CDR3 coding DNA: TGTGCCAGCAGCCCGCAAAGCAGGCGCGAGCAGTACTTC. The chain couples TRBV14 to TRBJ2-7; D remains unclear. V shed 4 bases and J shed 6 bases, with 13 bases lying between them. From germline, CDR1 is SGHDN and CDR2 FVKESK. The CDR3 is 13 residues long.

The V call is TRBV28, the J call TRBJ2-2; the D gene is possibly TRBD2 (5 bases). Germline V gives CDR1 MDHEN, CDR2 SYDVKM. V was trimmed by 8 bases and J by 5 bases, leaving 12 bases between them. The CDR3 extends over 13 amino acids. Here the CDR3 DNA reads TGTGCCAGCCCAAAACCGGGGACCGGGGAGCTGTTTTTT. It codes for CASPKPGTGELFF.